The 28 T cell receptor beta chains given below trace back to one sample, sequenced in a study of blood T cell repertoires in COVID-19. The repertoire was sequenced with immunoSEQ multiplex PCR; TCRdb's copy has only in-frame clones and lacks some. The sample yields about 220,000 clones, roughly 83% seen once. Sequenced sample: PBMCs or T cells enriched from blood (not recorded which). The receptors shown here come from a woman aged 40-49 years with acute COVID-19.

This clone was detected only a few times. The chain couples TRBV30 to TRBJ1-5; 8 nucleotides align to TRBD1. The CDR3 runs 15 residues. With V trimmed by 2 bases and J by 7 bases, 10 bases remained unmatched. From germline, CDR1 is GTSNPN and CDR2 SVGIG (reference sequence). The CDR3 here is CAWSRGQVFSQPQHF. CDR3 DNA: TGTGCCTGGAGTAGGGGACAGGTGTTTAGCCAGCCCCAGCATTTT. Filled out from reference TRBV30 and TRBJ1-5, the complete variable domain reads SQTIHQWPATLVQPVGSPLSLECTVEGTSNPNLYWYRQAAGRGLQLLFYSVGIGQISSEVPQNLSASRPQDRQFILSSKKLLLSDSGFYLCAWSRGQVFSQPQHFGDGTRLSIL.

The chain couples TRBV2 to TRBJ2-7, with unresolved D. The CDR3 sequence is 13 residues long. V was trimmed by 10 bases and J by 0 bases, leaving 13 bases between them. Germline V gene data show CDR1 as SNHLY and CDR2 as FYNNEI. This CDR3 reads CATADWSSYEQYF. The CDR3 nucleotides read TGTGCCACGGCAGACTGGAGCTCCTACGAGCAGTACTTC.

This clone has a single count. The chain uses TRBV10-3 and TRBJ1-2; D perhaps matches TRBD1 (6 bases). The CDR3 loop spans 15 amino acids. V lost 4 bases and J 0 bases, leaving 12 bases between the germline ends. Per the germline V gene, CDR1 is ENHRY and CDR2 is SYGVKD. The CDR3 here is CAISGTADPNYGYTF. The CDR3 nucleotides read TGTGCCATCAGTGGGACAGCTGATCCTAACTATGGCTACACCTTC.

The V and J genes are TRBV7-3 and TRBJ2-2; a weak D match, TRBD1 (6 bases). V was cut by 5 bases and J by 6 bases, with 10 bases left in between. The CDR3 covers 13 residues. Germline assignment: CDR1 SGHTA and CDR2 FQGTGA. CDR3 sequence: CASSPQGSGELFF. CDR3 nucleotides: TGTGCCAGCAGCCCACAGGGATCCGGGGAGCTGTTTTTT.

The rearrangement uses TRBV27 and TRBJ2-3, with a possible D match to TRBD2 (5 bases). Germline V gene sequence: CDR1 MNHEY, CDR2 SMNVEV (reference sequence). This CDR3 is built from 13 residues. The V gene lost 2 bases and the J gene lost 4 bases, with 7 bases spanning the gap. The CDR3, as DNA: TGTGCCAGCAGTTTAGCGGGCGCAGATACGCAGTATTTT. This translates into CASSLAGADTQYF.

V usage is TRBV7-2 and J usage is TRBJ1-5, with D possibly TRBD1 on 5 matching bases. The CDR3 is 14 amino acids. The V end lost 5 bases, the J end lost 4 bases, and 12 bases lay between the germline ends. Germline V lookup: CDR1 SGHTA, CDR2 FQGNSA. As DNA, the CDR3 is TGTGCCAGCAGCCAAGGCCGGGGGAATCAGCCCCAGCATTTT. Its protein product is CASSQGRGNQPQHF.

This chain joins TRBV7-9 and TRBJ2-7, with D possibly matching TRBD1 (5 bases). The germline V gene encodes CDR1 SEHNR and CDR2 FQNEAQ (reference sequence). This CDR3 is built from 16 residues. The V and J ends lost 0 bases and 0 bases respectively, with 12 bases between them. CDR3 coding DNA: TGTGCCAGCAGCTTAGCCCCAGGGTTAGGCTCCTACGAGCAGTACTTC. Residues: CASSLAPGLGSYEQYF.

The J gene is TRBJ1-5, the V gene TRBV6-2 or TRBV6-3; D is possibly TRBD1 (5 bases). With 5 bases removed from V and 7 bases from J, the gap between germline ends came to 12 bases. Germline V gene sequence: CDR1 MNHEY, CDR2 SVGEGT. CDR3 length: 13 amino acids. Here the CDR3 reads CASSPGGEQPQHF. CDR3 nucleotides: TGTGCCAGCAGTCCCGGGGGAGAACAGCCCCAGCATTTT.

This clone was found a few times. The chain carries TRBV15 and TRBJ2-3; TRBD2 matches 8 bases. V dropped 1 base and J dropped 2; count of bases not matched to a gene: 8. The germline V gene has CDR1 LNHNV and CDR2 YYDKDF (reference sequence). This CDR3 has 17 residues. This CDR3 reads CATSRGSLAGNTDTQYF. The DNA of the CDR3 is TGTGCCACCAGCAGAGGAAGTCTAGCGGGCAACACAGATACGCAGTATTTT.

This clone was seen a handful of times. The V gene is TRBV4-2, the J gene TRBJ1-5; the D gene is possibly TRBD1 (5 bases). The CDR3 is 15 residues long. V gave up 0 bases and J gave up 5 bases, with 11 bases separating them. The germline V gene has CDR1 LGHNA and CDR2 YNFKEQ. CDR3 region: CASSQDWAGHQPQHF. As DNA, the CDR3 is TGTGCCAGCAGCCAAGATTGGGCAGGGCATCAGCCCCAGCATTTT.

This clone was counted a single time. The chain joins TRBV30 to TRBJ2-4; TRBD2 matches at 7 bases. Germline CDR1 is GTSNPN and CDR2 is SVGIG (reference sequence). V shed 0 bases and J 1 base; nucleotides not matched to a gene: 9. The CDR3 length is 17 residues. For the CDR3, the DNA is TGTGCCTGGAGTGTACGGTTACTAGCGAGGGCCAAAAACATTCAGTACTTC. Amino acids: CAWSVRLLARAKNIQYF.

This clone was recorded only once. The chain uses TRBV7-9 and TRBJ2-7, with TRBD1 matching 9 bases. The CDR3 spans 12 residues. Germline assignment: CDR1 SEHNR and CDR2 FQNEAQ (reference sequence). The junction had 1 base not matched to a gene; V was cut back by 7 bases and J by 3 bases. The CDR3 DNA follows: TGTGCCAGCATGGGACAGGGCTACGAGCAGTACTTC. Protein product: CASMGQGYEQYF. Full variable domain (rest looked up from reference TRBV7-9 and TRBJ2-7): DTGVSQNPRHKITKRGQNVTFRCDPISEHNRLYWYRQTLGQGPEFLTYFQNEAQLEKSRLLSDRFSAERPKGSFSTLEIQRTEQGDSAMYLCASMGQGYEQYFGPGTRLTVT.

The J gene is TRBJ2-2, the V gene TRBV27, with 8 bases aligning to TRBD2. V dropped 5 bases and J dropped 4; count of bases not matched to a gene: 6. The CDR3 contains 15 residues. The germline V gene encodes CDR1 MNHEY and CDR2 SMNVEV (reference sequence). CDR3 sequence: CASSIQTSATGELFF. In DNA, the CDR3 is TGTGCCAGCAGTATTCAGACTAGCGCCACCGGGGAGCTGTTTTTT.

The CDR3 protein is CASSRGGIRTDTQYF. CDR3 in DNA: TGTGCCAGCAGCCGTGGCGGGATCCGCACAGATACGCAGTATTTT. The chain recombines TRBV3-1 (or the pseudogene TRBV3-2) with TRBJ2-3; TRBD2 might be the D (6 bases). Germline V gene sequence: CDR1 LGHDT, CDR2 YNNKEL (reference sequence). The CDR3 runs 15 residues. V dropped 4 bases and J dropped 1 base, with 12 bases sitting between them.

The chain couples TRBV7-2 to TRBJ2-2, with 10 bases lining up with TRBD2. CDR3 size: 16 residues. Germline V gives CDR1 SGHTA, CDR2 FQGNSA. Trimming removed 2 bases from V and 6 bases from J; junction bases left unmatched: 6. The CDR3 loop is CASSLHSGGASGELFF. The CDR3 nucleotides read TGTGCCAGCAGCTTACACAGCGGGGGGGCGTCCGGGGAGCTGTTTTTT.

The chain is built from TRBV5-3 and TRBJ1-2; 7 nucleotides line up with TRBD1. TRBV5-3 counts as an open reading frame of uncertain function. With V trimmed by 4 bases and J by 7 bases, 10 bases remained unmatched. The CDR3 is 14 amino acids. The chain's CDR3 is CARSRLDRVSGYTF. The CDR3 DNA is TGTGCCAGAAGCCGGCTAGACAGGGTGAGTGGCTACACCTTC.

J is TRBJ2-7 and V is TRBV25-1, with D perhaps TRBD1 (6 bases). Between the trimmed V and J ends, which lost 1 base and 5 bases, there was a span of 12 bases. The CDR3 runs to 14 residues. Germline CDR1 MGHDK, CDR2 SYGVNS. The CDR3 protein is CASSESWGLDEQYF. In DNA, the CDR3 is TGTGCCAGCAGTGAATCTTGGGGGCTCGACGAGCAGTACTTC.

This clone was counted only a few times. The rearrangement joins TRBV15 to TRBJ2-5, with D possibly being TRBD2 (7 bases). V shed 1 base and J shed 14 bases, with 17 bases lying between them. The CDR3 contains 13 residues. Per germline, CDR1 LNHNV and CDR2 YYDKDF (reference sequence). The CDR3 DNA reads as TGTGCCACCAGCAGAGGCTCGGGGGGCCGGAACTACTTC. Its protein is CATSRGSGGRNYF.

The rearrangement links TRBV5-1 to TRBJ2-3; 13 bases match TRBD2. The V and J ends lost 4 bases and 5 bases, in that order; junction bases with no gene match: 4. The CDR3 covers 15 residues. CDR1 and CDR2 (germline): SGHRS, YFSETQ. The CDR3 protein is CASSTGTSGEDTQYF. The DNA for the CDR3 is TGCGCCAGCAGCACCGGGACTAGCGGGGAAGATACGCAGTATTTT.

V usage is TRBV7-3 and J usage is TRBJ2-1, with TRBD2 identical over 9 bases. Germline trimming cut 5 bases from V and 8 bases from J; bases unmatched to any gene: 10. CDR1 is SGHTA, CDR2 FQGTGA, per germline. There are 15 residues in the CDR3. The CDR3 loop reads CASSETGTSIHEQFF. DNA for the CDR3: TGTGCCAGCAGCGAAACCGGGACTAGCATCCATGAGCAGTTCTTC.

This chain connects TRBV14 to TRBJ2-5, with 7 bases identical to TRBD1. Germline CDR1 SGHDN, CDR2 FVKESK. The CDR3 consists of 16 residues. The J segment lost 4 bases and the V segment lost 1 base, leaving 9 bases of the junction unmatched. CDR3 bases: TGTGCCAGCAGCCAAGGGGTAGGCAGGGGGACAGAGACCCAGTACTTC. Residues: CASSQGVGRGTETQYF.

The V and J genes are TRBV4-3 and TRBJ2-2; 9 bases align to TRBD1. V lost 0 bases, J lost 10 bases, and 6 bases stayed unmatched. Germline CDR1 is LGHNA and CDR2 is YSLEER. The length of the CDR3 is 15 residues. The CDR3, as DNA: TGCGCCAGCAGCCAAGATAGGACAGGGGTTGAGGAGCTGTTTTTT. Translation gives CASSQDRTGVEELFF.

This clone was detected only a few times. Germline and junction disagree at one end, which may indicate a read error. The chain has TRBV5-4 and TRBJ2-7, with 7 positions matching TRBD1. The CDR3 runs 16 residues. Germline lookup yields CDR1 SGHNT and CDR2 YYREEE (reference sequence). The CDR3 reads CASTLADRAVVHEQYF. The CDR3 DNA is TGTGCCAGCACCTTGGCTGACAGGGCTGTAGTCCACGAGCAGTACTTC. The full variable domain, completed using reference TRBV5-4 and TRBJ2-7, is ETGVTQSPTHLIKTRGQQVTLRCSSQSGHNTVSWYQQALGQGPQFIFQYYREEENGRGNFPPRFSGLQFPNYSSELNVNALELDDSALYLCASTLADRAVVHEQYFGPGTRLTVT.

This clone occurred once. J is TRBJ1-1 and V is TRBV30; the match to TRBD1 covers 7 bases. V lost 1 base to trimming and J lost 0 bases; unmatched junction nucleotides: 5. This CDR3 region has 15 residues. Germline values: CDR1 GTSNPN, CDR2 SVGIG (reference sequence). The CDR3 nucleotides read TGTGCCTGGAGTGGGGCCGACAGGGTGAACACTGAAGCTTTCTTT. Its translation is CAWSGADRVNTEAFF.

The chain has TRBV19 and TRBJ1-5; no reliable D call. Germline CDR1 LNHDA, CDR2 SQIVND (reference sequence). V lost 0 bases, J lost 1 base, and 10 bases lay in between. The CDR3 sequence is 16 residues long. The CDR3 nucleotides are TGTGCCAGTAGTATAGATTCCGGGTTAAGCAATCAGCCCCAGCATTTT. The encoded protein is CASSIDSGLSNQPQHF.

The chain couples TRBV5-1 to TRBJ2-5; 12 bases fit TRBD2. The CDR3 is 16 amino acids. Losses at the gene ends were 2 bases for V and 4 bases for J; bases not matched to a gene: 6. Germline values: CDR1 SGHRS, CDR2 YFSETQ. In DNA form, the CDR3 reads TGCGCCAGCAGCTTCAGCCCGACTAGCGGGGGAGAGACCCAGTACTTC. Its protein product is CASSFSPTSGGETQYF.

This clone was seen once. This chain links TRBV7-9 with TRBJ2-2, with D unresolved. Trimming took off 5 bases at V and 6 bases at J, with 7 bases between the two ends. Germline V gene lookup returns CDR1 SEHNR and CDR2 FQNEAQ (reference sequence). This CDR3 is built from 12 residues. CDR3 nucleotide sequence: TGTGCCAGCAGCGAAAGCGCCGGGGAGCTGTTTTTT. Protein product: CASSESAGELFF.

This rearrangement joins TRBV5-1 to TRBJ1-5, with 7 bases fitting TRBD1. Germline V gene sequence: CDR1 SGHRS, CDR2 YFSETQ. Trimming removed 4 bases from V and 0 bases from J; junction bases left unmatched: 7. CDR3 length: 16 residues. For the CDR3, the DNA is TGCGCCAGCAGCATTGGGACAGACAATAGCAATCAGCCCCAGCATTTT. It is translated as CASSIGTDNSNQPQHF.